These T cell receptor beta chains were read from a single sample in a study of blood T cell repertoires in COVID-19. Produced via immunoSEQ multiplex PCR; TCRdb's table is partial and in-frame only. Of roughly 110,000 clones detected, 85% appear once; the ten largest clones hold around 13%. Sequences were obtained from peripheral blood. The receptors were sampled from a human donor in a cohort sampled during active COVID-19. The CDR3 runs from the conserved cysteine through the conserved F or W.

cdr3_length	j_call	v_call	cdr3_aa
16	TRBJ2-6	TRBV19	CASSIIRSSGANVLTF
13	TRBJ2-2	TRBV12-3/TRBV12-4	CASSFFPTGELFF
13	TRBJ2-7	TRBV6-1	CASSEVRGGEQYF
14	TRBJ2-7	TRBV10-3	CAISITTSSYEQYF
14	TRBJ1-1	TRBV7-9	CASSLSAANTEAFF
12	TRBJ2-1	TRBV7-2	CASSGQYNEQFF
18	TRBJ2-6	TRBV9	CASSVVARDYSGANVLTF
14	TRBJ2-7	TRBV15	CATSIRGASYEQYF
15	TRBJ2-1	TRBV10-3	CAISGSGDAYNEQFF
16	TRBJ1-3	TRBV7-2	CASSSIRDRIGNTIYF
15	TRBJ1-3	TRBV9	CASSLDRDSGNTIYF
13	TRBJ2-5	TRBV6-5	CATRAITQETQYF
15	TRBJ1-6	TRBV6-6	CASSLSLGSGEVLHF
13	TRBJ1-1	TRBV11-3	CASSWTGGTEAFF
15	TRBJ2-1	TRBV6-6	CASSYGGGGRDEQFF
15	TRBJ1-5	TRBV5-1	CASSFSGNSNQPQHF
14	TRBJ2-3	TRBV9	CASSAAPTADTQYF
15	TRBJ1-1	TRBV9	CASSVVPEGFTEAFF
15	TRBJ2-1	TRBV3-1/TRBV3-2	CASSALGISYNEQFF
15	TRBJ1-1	TRBV28	CASSFLGGLNTEAFF
17	TRBJ2-4	TRBV4-1	CASSQAPPSGAKNIQYF
15	TRBJ2-1	TRBV6-6	CASSYSLSGENEQFF
17	TRBJ2-1	TRBV7-2	CASSPVRGGGSYNEQFF
14	TRBJ2-1	TRBV18	CASSPYRLKNEQFF
14	TRBJ1-5	TRBV15	CATSRQYSNQPQHF
15	TRBJ2-1	TRBV19	CASSTGTSGYGEQFF
14	TRBJ1-2	TRBV9	CASTLGGGTYGYTF
15	TRBJ1-6	TRBV20-1	CSASPNRGVGSPLHF
13	TRBJ2-7	TRBV28	CASSLSQTYEQYF
18	TRBJ2-3	TRBV30	CAWSVMGFGISSTDTQYF
14	TRBJ1-1	TRBV7-2	CASSLDPGNTEAFF
18	TRBJ1-3	TRBV7-6	CASSPDRALGLSGNTIYF
18	TRBJ2-6	TRBV7-2	CASHPLLWASSGANVLTF
14	TRBJ1-1	TRBV28	CASSPFVWSTEAFF
17	TRBJ2-3	TRBV15	CATSRDQLAGAGDTQYF
15	TRBJ1-6	TRBV2	CASSPPGQFVSPLHF
15	TRBJ1-3	TRBV27	CASSTWLGGGNTIYF
17	TRBJ1-4	TRBV15	CATSRGGPGGANEKLFF
13	TRBJ1-5	TRBV27	CASSFARGQPQHF
15	TRBJ1-2	TRBV5-8	CASSSWDRRSYGYTF
19	TRBJ2-1	TRBV7-2	CASSPLVGSRLTRDNEQFF
15	TRBJ2-7	TRBV6-5	CASREIAGTSYEQYF
15	TRBJ1-6	TRBV27	CATSLGSTGDSPLHF
16	TRBJ2-7	TRBV21-1	CASSPGLAATPYEQYF
14	TRBJ2-7	TRBV11-2	CASSQGLAPFSQYF
14	TRBJ1-6	TRBV6-5	CASRQGGLNSPLHF